This entry lists 18 T cell receptor beta chains sequenced from one sample in a study of blood T cell repertoires in COVID-19. Clones were sequenced by immunoSEQ multiplex PCR, and TCRdb holds only the in-frame ones, with some missing. Of 250,000 to 350,000 clones in the sample, around 89% were seen once. Sequenced input: PBMCs or T cells enriched from blood (not recorded which). The receptors here all came from a woman younger than 30 with acute COVID-19.

The rearrangement uses TRBV7-9 and TRBJ2-1; perhaps TRBD2 as D (6 bases). The V gene's germline CDR1 is SEHNR and CDR2 FQNEAQ (reference sequence). This CDR3 comprises 14 residues. The V end lost 9 bases, the J end lost 3 bases, and 15 bases lay between the germline ends. The CDR3 is CASDWGEDYNEQFF. In DNA, the CDR3 is TGTGCCAGTGACTGGGGGGAGGACTACAATGAGCAGTTCTTC.

This rearrangement joins TRBV7-9 to TRBJ1-3; D gene ambiguous. The germline V gene encodes CDR1 SEHNR and CDR2 FQNEAQ (reference sequence). Trimming stripped 3 bases from V and 2 bases from J, with 8 bases between. The CDR3 loop spans 14 amino acids. CDR3 protein: CASSFIVPGNTIYF. The CDR3 nucleotides read TGTGCCAGCAGCTTCATAGTACCTGGAAACACCATATATTTT. The full variable domain, in which reference TRBV7-9 and TRBJ1-3 provide the parts outside the CDR3, is DTGVSQNPRHKITKRGQNVTFRCDPISEHNRLYWYRQTLGQGPEFLTYFQNEAQLEKSRLLSDRFSAERPKGSFSTLEIQRTEQGDSAMYLCASSFIVPGNTIYFGEGSWLTVV.

As regards this clone: Germline is not matched at one junction end, which may reflect a read error. V usage is TRBV30 and J usage is TRBJ2-7; no reliable D call. The CDR3 is 13 residues long. Germline CDR1 reads GTSNPN; CDR2 reads SVGIG (reference sequence). The CDR3 loop reads CAWCVSGAYEQYF. CDR3 sequence (DNA): TGTGCCTGGTGTGTATCAGGTGCCTACGAGCAGTACTTC.

The rearrangement uses TRBV11-2 and TRBJ1-2, with D possibly matching TRBD1 (5 bases). Germline V gene data show CDR1 as SGHAT and CDR2 as FQNNGV. V lost 2 bases and J lost 0, with 22 bases in between. CDR3 length: 19 amino acids. CDR3 in amino acids: CASSLSFGGGQLTNYGYTF. In nucleotides, the CDR3 is TGTGCCAGCAGCTTATCTTTCGGGGGAGGGCAGCTTACTAACTATGGCTACACCTTC.

This chain connects TRBV10-1 to TRBJ1-2; TRBD1 agrees at 9 bases. The trim removed 6 bases at V and 7 bases at J, leaving 6 bases unmatched. The germline V gene has CDR1 WNHNN and CDR2 SYGVQD (reference sequence). The CDR3 has 13 amino acids. CDR3 DNA sequence: TGCGCCAGCAGCCCCCGGGACAGGGCTGGCTACACCTTC. Its protein is CASSPRDRAGYTF.

The chain has TRBV18 and TRBJ2-7; 12 nucleotides line up with TRBD2. This CDR3 region has 16 residues. The V gene's germline CDR1 is KGHSH and CDR2 LQKENI. J gave up 2 bases and V 6 bases, and 8 bases lay outside the gene matches. The CDR3 DNA reads TGTGCCAGCTCTCTTAGGACTAGCGGGACTCCCTACGAGCAGTACTTC. This encodes CASSLRTSGTPYEQYF.

The rearrangement joins TRBV20-1 to TRBJ2-1; TRBD1 matches 8 bases. The CDR3 runs to 14 residues. The ends lost 3 bases at V and 6 bases at J; junction bases unmatched: 7. Germline assignment: CDR1 DFQATT and CDR2 SNEGSKA (reference sequence). CDR3 coding DNA: TGCAGTGCTAGTGGCAGGGGGCCCCCCAATGAGCAGTTCTTC. It codes for CSASGRGPPNEQFF.

This chain connects TRBV19 to TRBJ1-4; D is ambiguous. V shed 1 base and J shed 4 bases, with 10 bases lying between them. Germline-derived CDR1 and CDR2 are LNHDA and SQIVND (reference sequence). The CDR3 spans 15 residues. The DNA for the CDR3 is TGTGCCAGTAGTATAGCTCGGGAGGTTAATGAAAAACTGTTTTTT. Protein: CASSIAREVNEKLFF. The variable domain in full, completed from reference TRBV19 and TRBJ1-4, reads DGGITQSPKYLFRKEGQNVTLSCEQNLNHDAMYWYRQDPGQGLRLIYYSQIVNDFQKGDIAEGYSVSREKKESFPLTVTSAQKNPTAFYLCASSIAREVNEKLFFGSGTQLSVL.

The chain recombines TRBV4-1 with TRBJ2-7, with TRBD2 identical over 8 bases. The length of the CDR3 is 18 residues. With 0 bases clipped from V and 4 bases from J, the junction kept 14 bases outside the gene matches. Germline CDR1 reads MGHRA; CDR2 reads YSYEKL. CDR3 in DNA: TGCGCCAGCAGCCAAGAACTGGTTTTTGTAGCGGGACAATACGAGCAGTACTTC. It is translated as CASSQELVFVAGQYEQYF.

V usage is TRBV6-5 and J usage is TRBJ1-6, with D possibly being TRBD1 (5 bases). The CDR3 loop spans 15 amino acids. The ends were cut back, 6 bases at V and 3 bases at J, with 12 bases in the middle. From germline, CDR1 is MNHEY and CDR2 SVGAGI. This CDR3 reads CASRQGLNYNSPLHF. DNA for the CDR3: TGTGCCAGCAGGCAGGGTTTGAACTATAATTCACCCCTCCACTTT.

The chain combines TRBV5-1 with TRBJ2-4; TRBD2 matches at 11 bases. The germline CDR1 and CDR2 sequences are SGHRS and YFSETQ. Trimming at V came to 1 base and at J to 1 base, leaving 19 bases not matched to a gene. The CDR3 is 22 amino acids. CDR3 bases: TGCGCCAGCAGCTTGCGCCCGTTAGCGGGAGGGCCTTGGGGAGCGGCCAAAAACATTCAGTACTTC. This codes for CASSLRPLAGGPWGAAKNIQYF.

The chain has TRBV6-5 and TRBJ1-6, with 7 bases matching TRBD1. This CDR3 contains 14 residues. After removal of 6 bases from V and 8 bases from J, the junction contained 7 bases not matched to a gene. The V gene's germline CDR1 is MNHEY and CDR2 SVGAGI. The CDR3 here is CASRAGQAYSPLHF. CDR3 nucleotide sequence: TGTGCCAGCAGGGCCGGACAGGCGTATTCACCCCTCCACTTT.

The DNA for the CDR3 is TGTGCCAGCAGCCAGGGACTAGCGGGATCCGGGGAGCTGTTTTTT. This gives the protein CASSQGLAGSGELFF. This chain uses TRBV16 with TRBJ2-2; 13 bases match TRBD2. Trimming cost V 3 bases and J 6 bases; bases outside gene matches: 1. From germline, CDR1 is KGHSY and CDR2 FQNENV. This CDR3 comprises 15 residues. The whole variable domain, filled in from reference TRBV16 and TRBJ2-2, reads GEEVAQTPKHLVRGEGQKAKLYCAPIKGHSYVFWYQQVLKNEFKFLISFQNENVFDETGMPKERFSAKCLPNSPCSLEIQATKLEDSAVYFCASSQGLAGSGELFFGEGSRLTVL.

The chain couples TRBV4-1 to TRBJ2-7; 10 nucleotides match TRBD1. Trimming took 0 bases from V and 2 from J; bases not matched to a gene: 10. The CDR3 runs to 18 residues. Germline V gene sequence: CDR1 MGHRA, CDR2 YSYEKL. The CDR3 nucleotides read TGCGCCAGCAGCCAAGATACCCCCCGGGACAGGGGCACCTACGAGCAGTACTTC. Encoded protein: CASSQDTPRDRGTYEQYF.

The CDR3 bases are TGCGCCAGCAGCCAAATTACAGGGGCCGGGACAGATACGCAGTATTTT. Translation gives CASSQITGAGTDTQYF. The chain has TRBV4-1 and TRBJ2-3, with 7 bases fitting TRBD1. V shed 2 bases and J 3 bases; nucleotides not matched to a gene: 8. CDR1 is MGHRA, CDR2 YSYEKL, per germline. The CDR3 covers 16 residues.

This CDR3 reads CASSPGTYTGELFF. The CDR3 nucleotides read TGTGCCAGTAGTCCGGGGACTTACACCGGGGAGCTGTTTTTT. This sequence joins TRBV19 and TRBJ2-2; D perhaps matches TRBD2 (6 bases). Trimming cost V 5 bases and J 3 bases, with 10 bases left between them. The CDR3 consists of 14 residues. Germline CDR1 reads LNHDA; CDR2 reads SQIVND (reference sequence).

The V call is TRBV7-9, the J call TRBJ2-3, with D perhaps TRBD2 (6 bases). Germline loops: CDR1 SEHNR, CDR2 FQNEAQ (reference sequence). V was trimmed by 0 bases and J by 1 base, leaving 20 bases between them. The CDR3 spans 19 residues. The CDR3 region is CASSLAVVWGVLGTDTQYF. In DNA, the CDR3 is TGTGCCAGCAGCTTAGCGGTGGTCTGGGGGGTGCTTGGCACAGATACGCAGTATTTT.

In regard to this clone: One end of the junction does not line up with germline, which may come from a read error. The CDR3 coding sequence is TGTGCCAGCAGCCTAGAGGCAGGGCAGTTAGGCAATGAGCAGTTCTTC. Translated: CASSLEAGQLGNEQFF. The genes are TRBV11-2 and TRBJ2-1; tentatively, D is TRBD1 (5 bases). The CDR3 totals 16 residues. Germline V gives CDR1 SGHAT, CDR2 FQNNGV.